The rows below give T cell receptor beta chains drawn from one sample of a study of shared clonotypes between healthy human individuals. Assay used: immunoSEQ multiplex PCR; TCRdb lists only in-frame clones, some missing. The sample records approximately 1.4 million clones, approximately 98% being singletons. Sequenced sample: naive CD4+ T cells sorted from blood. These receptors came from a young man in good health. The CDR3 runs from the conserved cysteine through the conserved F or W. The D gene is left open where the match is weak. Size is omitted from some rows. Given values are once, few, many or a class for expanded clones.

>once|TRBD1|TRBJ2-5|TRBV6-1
CASSVGPGQGLKTQYF
TGTGCCAGCAGTGTTGGTCCGGGACAGGGATTGAAGACCCAGTACTTC
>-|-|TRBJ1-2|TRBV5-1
CASSPLGVVRDGYTF
TGCGCCAGCAGCCCCCTCGGCGTAGTGAGGGATGGCTACACCTTC
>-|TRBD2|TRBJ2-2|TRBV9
CASSSPQGTSEINTGELFF
TGTGCCAGCAGCTCCCCCCAGGGGACTAGCGAAATAAACACCGGGGAGCTGTTTTTT
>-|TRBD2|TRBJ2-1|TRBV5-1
CASSFGGGRANEQFF
TGCGCCAGCAGCTTTGGAGGCGGGAGGGCCAATGAGCAGTTCTTC
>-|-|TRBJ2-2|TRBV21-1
CASNGYANTGELFF
TGTGCCAGCAACGGCTACGCAAACACCGGGGAGCTGTTTTTT
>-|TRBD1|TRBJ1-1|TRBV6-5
CASSYSGQGNTEAFF
TGTGCCAGCAGTTACTCGGGACAGGGTAACACTGAAGCTTTCTTT
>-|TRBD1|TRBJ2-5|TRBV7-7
CASSIDRGQETQYF
TGTGCCAGCAGCATCGACAGGGGGCAAGAGACCCAGTACTTC
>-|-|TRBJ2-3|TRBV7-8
CASSLRSRTDTQYF
TGTGCCAGCAGCTTACGTTCTAGGACAGATACGCAGTATTTT
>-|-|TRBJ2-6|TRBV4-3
CASSQEVQGYSGANVLTF
TGCGCCAGCAGCCAAGAGGTGCAGGGGTACTCTGGGGCCAACGTCCTGACTTTC
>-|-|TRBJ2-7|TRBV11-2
CASSLENSYEQYF
TGTGCCAGCAGCTTAGAGAACTCTTACGAGCAGTACTTC
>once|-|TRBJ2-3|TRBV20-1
CSAPFPDTQYF
TGCAGTGCTCCCTTTCCAGATACGCAGTATTTT
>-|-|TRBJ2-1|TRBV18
CASSPELSSEDEQFF
TGTGCCAGCTCACCGGAGCTTAGCTCAGAGGATGAGCAGTTCTTC
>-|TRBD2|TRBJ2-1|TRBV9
CASSVVASGSTYNEQFF
TGTGCCAGCAGCGTAGTAGCTAGCGGGAGTACCTACAATGAGCAGTTCTTC